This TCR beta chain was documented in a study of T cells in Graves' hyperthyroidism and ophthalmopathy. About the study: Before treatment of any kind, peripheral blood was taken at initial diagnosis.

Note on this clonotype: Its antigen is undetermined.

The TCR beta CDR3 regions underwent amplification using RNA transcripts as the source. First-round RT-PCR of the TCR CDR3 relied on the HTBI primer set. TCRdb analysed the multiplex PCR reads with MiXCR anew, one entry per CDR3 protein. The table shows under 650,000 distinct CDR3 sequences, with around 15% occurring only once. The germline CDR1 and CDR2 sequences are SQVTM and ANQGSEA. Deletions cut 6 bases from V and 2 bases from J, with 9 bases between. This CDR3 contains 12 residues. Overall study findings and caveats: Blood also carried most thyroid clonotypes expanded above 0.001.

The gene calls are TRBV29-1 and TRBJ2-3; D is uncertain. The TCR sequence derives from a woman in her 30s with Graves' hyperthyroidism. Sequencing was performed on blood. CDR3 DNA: TGCAGCGTCCCCTCATCCACAGATACGCAGTATTTT. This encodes CSVPSSTDTQYF.